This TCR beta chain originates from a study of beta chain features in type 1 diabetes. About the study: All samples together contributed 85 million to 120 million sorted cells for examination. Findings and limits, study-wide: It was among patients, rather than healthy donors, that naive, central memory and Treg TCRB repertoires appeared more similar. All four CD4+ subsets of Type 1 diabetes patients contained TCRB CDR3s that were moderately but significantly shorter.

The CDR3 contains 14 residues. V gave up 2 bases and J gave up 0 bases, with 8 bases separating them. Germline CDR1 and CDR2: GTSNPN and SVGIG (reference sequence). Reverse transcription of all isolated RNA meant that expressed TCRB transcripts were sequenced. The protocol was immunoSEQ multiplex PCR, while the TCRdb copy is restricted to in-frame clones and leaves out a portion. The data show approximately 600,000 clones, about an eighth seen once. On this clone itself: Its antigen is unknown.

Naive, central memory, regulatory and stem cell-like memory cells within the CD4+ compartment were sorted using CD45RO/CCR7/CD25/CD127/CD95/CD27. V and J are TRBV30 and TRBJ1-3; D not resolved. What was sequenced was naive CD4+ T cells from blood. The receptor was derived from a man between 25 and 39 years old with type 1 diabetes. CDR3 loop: CAWSLRSSGNTIYF. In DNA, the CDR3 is TGTGCCTGGAGTCTAAGGAGCTCTGGAAACACCATATATTTT. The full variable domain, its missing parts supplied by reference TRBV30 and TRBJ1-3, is SQTIHQWPATLVQPVGSPLSLECTVEGTSNPNLYWYRQAAGRGLQLLFYSVGIGQISSEVPQNLSASRPQDRQFILSSKKLLLSDSGFYLCAWSLRSSGNTIYFGEGSWLTVV.